Listed below are T cell receptor beta chains from one sample, sequenced in a study of cytomegalovirus exposure and HLA in healthy donors. Repertoires were generated with immunoSEQ multiplex PCR, while TCRdb's copy carries only in-frame clones and drops some. The table shows approximately 80,000 clones, with roughly 64% occurring only once. The sample consisted of PBMCs. These receptors were taken from a woman aged 35 to 49 in good health and CMV-seropositive. Each CDR3 is given with its conserved first and last residue. D genes are given only for firm matches. The size entry is marked missing in some rows and otherwise reads once, few, many or a size class.

cdr3_aa cdr3_nt d_call j_call clone_size v_call
CASNRGSSYNEQFF TGTGCCTCCAACCGGGGGAGCTCCTACAATGAGCAGTTCTTC . TRBJ2-1 few TRBV19
CASSEPPTYNEQFF TGTGCCAGCAGTGAGCCTCCGACCTACAATGAGCAGTTCTTC . TRBJ2-1 . TRBV27
CASSSIGGPGVDEQYF TGCGCCAGCAGCTCTATAGGGGGCCCGGGTGTCGACGAGCAGTACTTC TRBD1 TRBJ2-7 once TRBV5-1
CASRAQTGDTEAFF TGTGCCAGCAGGGCACAAACAGGGGATACTGAAGCTTTCTTT TRBD1 TRBJ1-1 few TRBV27
CASSASPEGDRTF TGTGCCAGCAGCGCTTCTCCCGAGGGGGACCGCACCTTC . TRBJ1-2 few TRBV5-5
CASSLMGLNTGELFF TGTGCCAGCAGCTTAATGGGACTTAACACCGGGGAGCTGTTTTTT . TRBJ2-2 . TRBV7-9
CARSPTGTLSTDTQYF TGTGCCAGAAGCCCTACCGGGACACTTTCCACAGATACGCAGTATTTT . TRBJ2-3 . TRBV5-3
CASSSQGADRGAFF TGTGCCAGCAGCTCACAGGGGGCGGACAGGGGGGCTTTCTTT TRBD1 TRBJ1-1 . TRBV5-6
CASSLLPGGNEKLFF TGTGCCAGCAGTTTACTGCCAGGAGGGAATGAAAAACTGTTTTTT . TRBJ1-4 . TRBV28
CASSYKAGGSYNEQFF TGTGCCAGCAGCTATAAAGCGGGAGGGTCCTACAATGAGCAGTTCTTC TRBD2 TRBJ2-1 . TRBV7-2
CASSQGGGAGELFF TGCGCCAGCAGCCAGGGCGGAGGGGCCGGGGAGCTGTTTTTT . TRBJ2-2 . TRBV4-3
CASSFGQGAQEQYF TGTGCCAGCTCCTTCGGCCAGGGGGCGCAGGAGCAGTACTTC TRBD1 TRBJ2-7 . TRBV28
CASSPRGDYYWNTEAFF TGTGCCAGCAGCCCGCGGGGAGACTACTATTGGAACACTGAAGCTTTCTTT . TRBJ1-1 . TRBV7-9
CASSPRTSTSTQYF TGTGCCAGCAGCCCCCGGACTAGCACCTCGACCCAGTACTTC TRBD2 TRBJ2-5 . TRBV7-2
CASSPGLAGLLAKNIQYF TGTGCCAGCAGTCCGGGACTAGCGGGCCTACTAGCCAAAAACATTCAGTACTTC TRBD2 TRBJ2-4 . TRBV27
CASSDSGTGDTDTQYF TGTGCCAGCAGCGATAGCGGGACAGGGGACACAGATACGCAGTATTTT TRBD1 TRBJ2-3 . TRBV11-2
CASRGTGPIETQYF TGTGCCAGCAGAGGGACAGGGCCAATAGAGACCCAGTACTTC TRBD1 TRBJ2-5 . TRBV2
CASKSVGTSGNEQFF TGTGCCAGTAAATCAGTCGGGACTAGCGGAAATGAGCAGTTCTTC TRBD2 TRBJ2-1 few TRBV19
CASSQDSQSYGYTF TGCGCCAGCAGCCAAGATAGTCAATCATATGGCTACACCTTC . TRBJ1-2 . TRBV4-1
CASSSDMAASYEQYF TGTGCCAGCAGCTCTGATATGGCGGCATCTTACGAGCAGTACTTC . TRBJ2-7 . TRBV7-9
CASSVRGWTEAFF TGTGCCAGCAGTGTTAGGGGGTGGACTGAAGCTTTCTTT . TRBJ1-1 . TRBV6-1
CASTLAGSEGNEQFF TGCGCCAGCACCTTGGCAGGGTCGGAGGGCAATGAGCAGTTCTTC . TRBJ2-1 few TRBV5-1
CASSVGLANYGYTF TGTGCCAGCAGCGTAGGACTGGCTAACTATGGCTACACCTTC . TRBJ1-2 once TRBV9
CASSLIPRVNGYTF TGTGCCAGCAGCTTGATTCCCAGGGTGAATGGCTACACCTTC . TRBJ1-2 . TRBV5-6
CASSLGSGSGGSYNEQFF TGTGCCAGCAGCTTAGGTAGCGGGAGTGGAGGTTCCTACAATGAGCAGTTCTTC TRBD2 TRBJ2-1 few TRBV7-2